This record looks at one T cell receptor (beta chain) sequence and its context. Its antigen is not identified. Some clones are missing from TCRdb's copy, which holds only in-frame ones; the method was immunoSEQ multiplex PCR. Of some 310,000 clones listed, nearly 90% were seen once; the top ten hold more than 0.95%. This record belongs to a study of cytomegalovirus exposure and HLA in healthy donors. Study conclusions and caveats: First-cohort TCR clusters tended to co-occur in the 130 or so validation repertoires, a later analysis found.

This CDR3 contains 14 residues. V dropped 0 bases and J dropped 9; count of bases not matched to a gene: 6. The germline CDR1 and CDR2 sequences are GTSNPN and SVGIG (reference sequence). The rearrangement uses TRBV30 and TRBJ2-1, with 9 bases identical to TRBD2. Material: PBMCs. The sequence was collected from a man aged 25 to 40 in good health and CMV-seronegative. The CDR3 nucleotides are TGTGCCTGGAGTGTAGGGGGACTAGCAGGTGAGCAGTTCTTC. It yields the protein CAWSVGGLAGEQFF.